Here is one TCR beta chain with its context. Produced via immunoSEQ multiplex PCR; TCRdb's table is partial and in-frame only. The table lists about 61,000 clones, 97% of them singletons, with 0.19% in the top ten. CDR3 length: 13 residues. The germline V gene has CDR1 MDHEN and CDR2 SYDVKM. Trimming shortened V by 5 bases and J by 0 bases, and 8 bases separated the two germline ends. This record comes from a study of technical replicates of blood from several donors. This receptor was obtained from a human donor in good health. Specimen: T cells isolated from PBMCs. This chain connects TRBV28 to TRBJ2-7; D may be TRBD1 (5 bases). CDR3 protein: CASSPDSSYEQYF. CDR3 in DNA: TGTGCCAGCAGTCCCGACAGCTCCTACGAGCAGTACTTC.